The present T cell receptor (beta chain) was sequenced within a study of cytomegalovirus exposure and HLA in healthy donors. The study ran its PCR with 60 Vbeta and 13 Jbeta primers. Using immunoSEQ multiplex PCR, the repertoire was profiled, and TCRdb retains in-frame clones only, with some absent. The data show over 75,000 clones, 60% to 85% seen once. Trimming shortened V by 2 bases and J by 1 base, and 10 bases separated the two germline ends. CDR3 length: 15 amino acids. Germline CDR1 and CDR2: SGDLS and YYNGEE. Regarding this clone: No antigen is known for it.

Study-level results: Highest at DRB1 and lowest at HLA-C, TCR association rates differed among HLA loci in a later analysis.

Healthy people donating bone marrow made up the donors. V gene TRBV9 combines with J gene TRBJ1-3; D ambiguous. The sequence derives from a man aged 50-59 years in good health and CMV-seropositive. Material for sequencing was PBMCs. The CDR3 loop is CASSVEGSSGNTIYF. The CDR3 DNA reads TGTGCCAGCAGCGTCGAGGGTTCTTCTGGAAACACCATATATTTT.